This TCR beta chain was identified during a study of T-cell memory formation after mild COVID-19. Across the whole study: In these data, TCR clusters were largely donor specific. Study-level findings and limits: A second wave expanding day 15 to 37 was CD4+-biased; contracting clones were balanced.

In TCRdb, the 5' RACE reads were re-called with MiXCR into one record per CDR3 protein. This sample has some 160,000 distinct CDR3 sequences, with 25% to 40% found just once. V was clipped by 7 bases and J by 0 bases; unmatched bases: 14. From germline, CDR1 is MDHEN and CDR2 SYDVKM. This CDR3 region has 18 residues. Comments on this clonotype: Its antigen is not known.

The V call is TRBV28, the J call TRBJ1-4, with 7 nucleotides matching TRBD1. Sequencing used PBMCs or a T cell subset sorted from them (not recorded which). This clonotype originated in an adult woman who had mild COVID-19 (a few samples of this study predate the infection). Cell type and time point are not known. CDR3: CASKGETGDSATNEKLFF. The CDR3 region has the DNA TGTGCCAGCAAGGGAGAAACAGGGGACTCTGCAACTAATGAAAAACTGTTTTTT. Together with reference TRBV28 and TRBJ1-4, the CDR3 gives the full variable domain: DVKVTQSSRYLVKRTGEKVFLECVQDMDHENMFWYRQDPGLGLRLIYFSYDVKMKEKGDIPEGYSVSREKKERFSLILESASTNQTSMYLCASKGETGDSATNEKLFFGSGTQLSVL.